The 18 T cell receptor beta chains listed next were all sequenced from one sample in a study of identical twins. TCRdb called the 5' RACE reads again in MiXCR, with one record for every CDR3 protein. Altogether roughly 220,000 distinct CDR3 sequences are present, 6% to 7% being singletons, with the ten largest covering less than 15%. Another study also made use of these data, one on T cells expressing NK-cell markers.

Material: CD8+ T cells sorted from blood. These receptors all stem from a woman aged 18 to 35 in good health.

V and J are TRBV2 and TRBJ1-6; 8 bases line up with TRBD1. The V gene's germline CDR1 is SNHLY and CDR2 FYNNEI. The J segment lost 4 bases and the V segment lost 7 bases, leaving 3 bases of the junction unmatched. This CDR3 contains 14 residues. The CDR3 DNA is TGTGCCAGCATTAGGACAGGGTATAATTCACCCCTCCACTTT. Protein: CASIRTGYNSPLHF.

This clonotype came up many times. V and J are TRBV7-3 and TRBJ1-6; tentatively, D is TRBD1 (6 bases). The V end lost 2 bases, the J end lost 8 bases, and 16 bases lay between the germline ends. The germline V gene has CDR1 SGHTA and CDR2 FQGTGA. The CDR3 runs to 16 residues. The DNA for the CDR3 is TGTGCCAGCAGCTTAGGGCCACAGGGAATTGATTCACCCCTCCACTTT. Translated: CASSLGPQGIDSPLHF.

This chain links TRBV21-1 with TRBJ1-1; the D call TRBD1 from the table was never checked on the DNA. TRBV21-1 is shown as a pseudogene. The length of the CDR3 is 12 residues. Here the CDR3 reads CASPGTCTEAFF. The DNA for the CDR3 is TGTGCCAGTCCCGGGACATGCACTGAAGCTTTCTTT.

The chain joins TRBV29-1 to TRBJ1-2; D gene unclear. This CDR3 spans 14 amino acids. V gave up 2 bases and J gave up 7 bases, with 17 bases separating them. Germline CDR1 SQVTM, CDR2 ANQGSEA. For the CDR3, the DNA is TGCAGCGTTGAAATTCGCGGGATAAGGAGTGGCTACACCTTC. Encoded protein: CSVEIRGIRSGYTF.

This clonotype has a count of ten or more. The chain couples TRBV12-3 or TRBV12-4 to TRBJ2-1; D not resolved. The CDR3 is made up of 11 amino acids. Trimming left V 3 bases short and J 10 bases short, with 7 bases between. CDR3 residues: CASSLSAEQFF. The CDR3 coding sequence is TGTGCCAGCAGTTTGTCAGCCGAGCAGTTCTTC.

This chain joins TRBV7-2 and TRBJ2-7; 13 bases map to TRBD2. The CDR3 consists of 16 residues. The germline CDR1 and CDR2 sequences are SGHTA and FQGNSA. Unmatched junction bases numbered 8, after V lost 5 bases and J lost 4 bases. The CDR3 nucleotides are TGTGCCAGCAGCGAGTATACGGGACTAGCGGGATACGAGCAGTACTTC. It translates to CASSEYTGLAGYEQYF.

A few counts support this clonotype. Sequence at one end of the junction differs from germline and may be a read error. The J gene is TRBJ2-5, the V gene TRBV25-1; D is uncertain. The CDR3 consists of 11 residues. The germline V gene has CDR1 MGHDK and CDR2 SYGVNS. This CDR3 is CASSELELLTF. The CDR3 DNA reads TGTGCCAGCAGTGAATTGGAACTCTTGACCTTC.

This clonotype showed up just once. This may stem from a read error, because a much larger clone lies one nucleotide away. The chain couples TRBV27 to TRBJ2-3; D possibly corresponds to TRBD2 (7 bases). V was pared by 0 bases and J by 6 bases, with 19 bases between. The CDR3 contains 17 residues. Germline CDR1 and CDR2: MNHEY and SMNVEV (reference sequence). In DNA form, the CDR3 reads TGTGCCAGCAGTTTATCCCAAGTGGGGGGGCGAGAGGATACGCAGTATTTT. Amino acids: CASSLSQVGGREDTQYF.

This rearrangement joins TRBV9 to TRBJ1-1; 9 bases match TRBD1. V trimming: 7 bases; J trimming: 2 bases; junction bases outside the gene matches: 3. The CDR3 consists of 13 residues. Germline-derived CDR1 and CDR2 are SGDLS and YYNGEE. The CDR3 coding sequence is TGTGCCAGCGGGGACAGGGCCAACACTGAAGCTTTCTTT. This translates into CASGDRANTEAFF.

This clonotype came up a few times. The chain links TRBV12-3 or TRBV12-4 to TRBJ2-3; 12 bases line up with TRBD2. The CDR3 length is 16 residues. Losses at the gene ends were 0 bases for V and 9 bases for J; bases not matched to a gene: 7. CDR3 sequence reads: CASSLALLAGGGTQYF. CDR3 nucleotide sequence: TGTGCCAGCAGTTTAGCGCTACTAGCGGGGGGAGGGACGCAGTATTTT.

This clonotype was counted only a few times. V usage is TRBV7-8 and J usage is TRBJ2-5, with 7 bases that match TRBD2. V gave up 4 bases and J gave up 2 bases; unmatched junction bases: 4. The CDR3 spans 14 residues. Germline V gene lookup returns CDR1 SGHVS and CDR2 FQNEAQ. The CDR3 nucleotides are TGTGCCAGCAGCTCCCAGCGGGATCAAGAGACCCAGTACTTC. This gives the protein CASSSQRDQETQYF. Full variable domain (missing parts from reference TRBV7-8 and TRBJ2-5): GAGVSQSPRYKVAKRGQDVALRCDPISGHVSLFWYQQALGQGPEFLTYFQNEAQLDKSGLPSDRFFAERPEGSVSTLKIQRTQQEDSAVYLCASSSQRDQETQYFGPGTRLLVL.

This clonotype was seen ten or more times. The rearrangement links TRBV12-3 or TRBV12-4 to TRBJ2-3; TRBD2 is a possible D gene (6 bases). This CDR3 has 13 residues. Trimming took 6 bases from V and 4 from J, leaving 11 bases between them. Here the CDR3 reads CASSRGTADTQYF. The DNA of the CDR3 is TGTGCCAGCAGCCGGGGGACTGCAGATACGCAGTATTTT.

This clonotype was counted a few times. The chain has TRBV9 and TRBJ2-7; TRBD1 agrees at 8 bases. V lost 0 bases to trimming and J lost 7 bases; unmatched junction nucleotides: 18. Looked up from germline, CDR1 is SGDLS and CDR2 is YYNGEE. CDR3 length equals 18 residues. In DNA, the CDR3 is TGTGCCAGCAGCGTAGGACTCCGGCAGGGGGCGGCCTTCGGGGAGCAGTACTTC. It specifies CASSVGLRQGAAFGEQYF.

This clonotype was seen only a few times. The chain employs TRBV6-1 and TRBJ1-1; TRBD1 matches at 7 bases. The trim removed 6 bases at V and 4 bases at J, leaving 11 bases unmatched. This CDR3 has 15 amino acids. CDR1 MNHNS and CDR2 SASEGT come from the germline V gene. In DNA form, the CDR3 reads TGTGCCAGCAGCGCTACAGGGGAAGGAGGCACTGAAGCTTTCTTT. It is translated as CASSATGEGGTEAFF.

This clonotype was detected only a few times. The V call is TRBV12-3 or TRBV12-4, the J call TRBJ2-7; no reliable D call. The CDR3 is made up of 14 amino acids. V gave up 3 bases and J gave up 0 bases, with 9 bases separating them. The CDR3 here is CASSFFGSSYEQYF. The DNA for the CDR3 is TGTGCCAGCAGTTTTTTTGGAAGCTCCTACGAGCAGTACTTC.

The chain joins TRBV10-2 to TRBJ2-1, with 8 nucleotides matching TRBD2. Germline CDR1 WSHSY, CDR2 SAAADI. V shed 4 bases, J shed 5 bases, and the junction held 10 bases outside the gene matches. The CDR3 spans 16 residues. For the CDR3, the DNA is TGCGCCAGCAGTGGGGTCGAACTAGCGGTTAACAATGAGCAGTTCTTC. Amino acid sequence: CASSGVELAVNNEQFF.

This clonotype appeared a few times. V is TRBV7-9 and J is TRBJ2-5; unclear D gene. The CDR3 runs 17 residues. Germline CDR1 is SEHNR and CDR2 is FQNEAQ (reference sequence). V was clipped by 0 bases and J by 2 bases, with 16 bases between them. The CDR3 is CASSLAEKTIGQETQYF. DNA for the CDR3: TGTGCCAGCAGCTTAGCGGAGAAGACGATAGGGCAAGAGACCCAGTACTTC.

This clonotype appeared many times. The rearrangement links TRBV5-5 to TRBJ1-6; weak D call: TRBD1 (5 bases). This CDR3 has 17 amino acids. Germline V lookup: CDR1 SGHKS, CDR2 YYEKEE (reference sequence). V lost 1 base and J 8 bases, leaving 19 bases between the germline ends. The CDR3: CASSLRIVGGVDSPLHF. The CDR3 nucleotides are TGTGCCAGCAGCTTGCGAATCGTTGGGGGTGTTGATTCACCCCTCCACTTT. The variable domain in full, with the rest retrieved from reference TRBV5-5 and TRBJ1-6, is DAGVTQSPTHLIKTRGQQVTLRCSPISGHKSVSWYQQVLGQGPQFIFQYYEKEERGRGNFPDRFSARQFPNYSSELNVNALLLGDSALYLCASSLRIVGGVDSPLHFGNGTRLTVT.